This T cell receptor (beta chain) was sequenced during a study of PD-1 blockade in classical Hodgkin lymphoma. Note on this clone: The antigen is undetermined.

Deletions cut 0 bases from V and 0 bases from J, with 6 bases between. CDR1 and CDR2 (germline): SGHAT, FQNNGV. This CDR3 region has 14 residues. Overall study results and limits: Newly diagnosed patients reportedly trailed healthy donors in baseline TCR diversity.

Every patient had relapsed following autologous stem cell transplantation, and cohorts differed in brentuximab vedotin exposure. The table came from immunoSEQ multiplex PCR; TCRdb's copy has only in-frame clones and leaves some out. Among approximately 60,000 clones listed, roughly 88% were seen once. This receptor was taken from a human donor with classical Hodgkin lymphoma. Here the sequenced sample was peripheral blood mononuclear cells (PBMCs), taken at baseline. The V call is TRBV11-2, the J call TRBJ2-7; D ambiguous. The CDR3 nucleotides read TGTGCCAGCAGCTTAGAAGCCGGCTCCTACGAGCAGTACTTC. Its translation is CASSLEAGSYEQYF. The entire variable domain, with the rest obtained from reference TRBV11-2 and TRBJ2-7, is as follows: EAGVAQSPRYKIIEKRQSVAFWCNPISGHATLYWYQQILGQGPKLLIQFQNNGVVDDSQLPKDRFSAERLKGVDSTLKIQPAKLEDSAVYLCASSLEAGSYEQYFGPGTRLTVT.